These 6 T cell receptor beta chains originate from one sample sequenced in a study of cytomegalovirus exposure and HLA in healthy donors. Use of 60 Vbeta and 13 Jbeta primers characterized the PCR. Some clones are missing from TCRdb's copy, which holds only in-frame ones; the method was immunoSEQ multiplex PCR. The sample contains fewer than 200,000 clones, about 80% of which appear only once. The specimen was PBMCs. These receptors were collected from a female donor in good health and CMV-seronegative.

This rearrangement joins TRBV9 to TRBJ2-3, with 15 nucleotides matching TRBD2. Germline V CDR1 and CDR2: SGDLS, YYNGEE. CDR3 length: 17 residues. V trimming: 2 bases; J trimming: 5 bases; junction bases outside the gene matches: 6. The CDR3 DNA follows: TGTGCCAGCAGCGTCTGGACTAGCGGGGGGGCTTTAGATACGCAGTATTTT. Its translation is CASSVWTSGGALDTQYF.

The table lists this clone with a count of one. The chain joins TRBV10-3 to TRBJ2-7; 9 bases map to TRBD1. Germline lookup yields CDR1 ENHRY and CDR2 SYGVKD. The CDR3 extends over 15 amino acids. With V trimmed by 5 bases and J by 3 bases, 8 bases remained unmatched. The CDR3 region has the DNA TGTGCCATCAGTTCACAACAGGGGGCAGACTACGAGCAGTACTTC. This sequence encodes CAISSQQGADYEQYF.

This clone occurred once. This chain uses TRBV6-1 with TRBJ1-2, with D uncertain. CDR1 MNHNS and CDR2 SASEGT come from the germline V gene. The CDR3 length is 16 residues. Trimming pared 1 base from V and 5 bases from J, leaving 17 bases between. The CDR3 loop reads CASSEEEGRRGYGYTF. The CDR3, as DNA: TGTGCCAGCAGTGAAGAAGAAGGAAGAAGAGGGTATGGCTACACCTTC.

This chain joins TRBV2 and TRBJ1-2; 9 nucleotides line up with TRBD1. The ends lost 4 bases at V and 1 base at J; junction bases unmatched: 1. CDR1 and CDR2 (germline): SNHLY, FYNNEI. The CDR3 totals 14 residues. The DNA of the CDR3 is TGTGCCAGCAGTGGGGACAGGGATAACTATGGCTACACCTTC. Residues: CASSGDRDNYGYTF.

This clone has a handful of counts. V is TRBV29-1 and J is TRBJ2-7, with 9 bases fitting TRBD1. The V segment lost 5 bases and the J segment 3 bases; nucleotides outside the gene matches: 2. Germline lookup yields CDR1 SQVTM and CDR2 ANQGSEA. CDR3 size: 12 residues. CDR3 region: CSVRQGDYEQYF. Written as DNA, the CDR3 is TGCAGCGTTAGACAGGGGGACTACGAGCAGTACTTC.

The CDR3 is CAISVQGSDYGYTF. CDR3 coding DNA: TGTGCCATCAGTGTTCAGGGATCCGACTATGGCTACACCTTC. J is TRBJ1-2 and V is TRBV10-3; a weak D match, TRBD1 (5 bases). From germline, CDR1 is ENHRY and CDR2 SYGVKD. V lost 4 bases, J lost 3 bases, and 12 bases lay in between. CDR3 length: 14 amino acids.